This TCR beta chain was captured by sequencing in a study of T cell responses to AZD1222 COVID-19 vaccine (dated by TCRdb to about 2021). For the wider study: AZD1222 recipients whose second dose came at about 4 weeks and those whose second dose came at about 12 weeks were combined into one group, since spike-specific TCR depth and breadth did not differ between the two schedules. TCR sequencing was performed for roughly 240 trial participants, of whom around 200 were given two doses of AZD1222 and 26 were given two doses of MenACWY control vaccine. Trial participants were enrolled by age into 18-55, 56-69 and 70-plus year subgroups, with around 140, 26 and 57 TCR-sequenced participants respectively. Study-level results and caveats: Participants were mostly white British and included more females than males, and it was suggested by the authors that clonal diversity may have been underestimated. CD4 TCRs associated with the vaccine covered the entire spike protein, and the dominant responses were in regions 160-218 and 743-854. Reportedly, close to half of the unique spike-specific TCRs recognized epitopes lying outside the regions that are mutated in the B.1.351 and B.1.1.7 variants. Because no day 14 peak-response samples were available, the repertoires could be characterized only after the peak T cell response. Only a handful of AZD1222 recipients were SARS-CoV-2 seropositive at baseline, limiting conclusions about previously exposed vaccinees. In the small 56-69-year group, the increase in depth fell short of significance, most likely because of low power. A significant rise in spike-specific TCR breadth and depth was observed after two AZD1222 doses relative to day 0 and relative to MenACWY recipients.

V is reduced by 2 bases and J by 10 bases, leaving a spacing of 12 bases between them. From the germline V gene, CDR1 is MNHEY and CDR2 is SVGEGT. Reading from cysteine to phenylalanine, the CDR3 counts 13 amino acids. Only the CDR3 portion is preserved as DNA: 39 bases, with reading frame beginning at the first base. The time point label on this specimen signifies: baseline before first vaccination. Samples from vaccinated people were obtained from the UK trials COV001 and COV002, which included a single-blind randomized controlled phase 2/3 trial of AZD1222 (ChAdOx1 nCoV-19) in healthy adults. Trial participant PBMC samples were collected at day 0 and day 28 after the second dose for TCRbeta chain sequencing. The CDR3 regions of human TCRbeta chains were analyzed by immunosequencing. As for the authors' bioinformatics: TCRs in the repertoires were matched against a reference library of SARS-CoV-2-specific TCRs that had been generated with the MIRA antigen-specificity platform. Breadth was defined as the fraction of unique TCRs that were SARS-CoV-2-associated. Depth was defined as the fraction of total T cells that were SARS-CoV-2-associated. Using the MIRA data, each spike-specific TCR was mapped to the spike region that the TCR reacts to and placed in a CD4 or CD8 class. Log10-transformed breadth and depth values were compared by one-way ANOVA with Sidak's multiple comparisons tests. Here the immuneACCESS table is served through TCRdb, limited to in-frame sequences with V and J called. Missing clones are a known gap in these copies; in checked studies unresolved V genes cover under half, and the rest lacks a known reason. The V and J calls and the clone size are those of that table, but D and trimming were determined from the DNA. This sample comprises fewer than 120,000 clones, 88% of them detected only once. Together, the top ten hold around 1.6% of the sample.

Remarks on this clone: No antigen is known for it. The sample holds no much larger clone one base away, and base qualities are not on file.

The TCR sequence derives from an adult in good health. The sequencing here drew on peripheral blood, taken on day 0 of AZD1222 vaccination. The V and J genes are TRBV6-2 or TRBV6-3 and TRBJ2-1, with TRBD1 tentatively as D gene (5 bases match). The sequenced DNA: TGTGCCAGCAGTTACACGCAGGGTTGGGAGCAGTTCTTC. It translates as CASSYTQGWEQFF.